The clone carrying this TCR beta chain has at least ten counts. Its specificity is not known. This entry is derived from a study of regulatory T cells in long-lasting Graves disease. Time point indicated: newly diagnosed GD, antithyroid drugs for less than 3 months. After RNA was extracted from PBMCs, the TCR library was made from it. According to the study, TCR beta libraries were built with iRepertoire HTBI primers and CDR3-region Arm-PCR. TCRdb re-analysed the multiplex PCR reads in MiXCR, keeping a single row per CDR3 protein. The profile shows approximately 400,000 distinct CDR3 sequences, 15% of them singletons. V lost 0 bases, J lost 0 bases, and 18 bases lay in between. The CDR3 contains 19 residues. CDR1 and CDR2 from the germline V gene are LNHNV and YYDKDF (reference sequence). Study observations and caveats: Study of thyroid tissue was not done, with only peripheral blood studied.

The same sample was also studied in work on T cells in Graves' hyperthyroidism and ophthalmopathy. As reported in that work: Thyroid ultrasound and orbital computed tomography, with clinical symptoms and serum thyroxine and TRAb, informed diagnoses. In the first-round RT-PCR of the TCR CDR3, the HTBI primer set was used. Blood also held most thyroid clonotypes expanded beyond 0.001.

The clonotype was recovered from a woman in her thirties or forties with Graves disease. This chain links TRBV15 with TRBJ1-3; D gene uncertain. The sequences come from peripheral blood mononuclear cells (PBMCs), collected at new diagnosis, from a patient treated with antithyroid drugs. CDR3 residues: CATSRDKPRWPDSGNTIYF. CDR3 bases: TGTGCCACCAGCAGAGATAAGCCCCGGTGGCCGGACTCTGGAAACACCATATATTTT.